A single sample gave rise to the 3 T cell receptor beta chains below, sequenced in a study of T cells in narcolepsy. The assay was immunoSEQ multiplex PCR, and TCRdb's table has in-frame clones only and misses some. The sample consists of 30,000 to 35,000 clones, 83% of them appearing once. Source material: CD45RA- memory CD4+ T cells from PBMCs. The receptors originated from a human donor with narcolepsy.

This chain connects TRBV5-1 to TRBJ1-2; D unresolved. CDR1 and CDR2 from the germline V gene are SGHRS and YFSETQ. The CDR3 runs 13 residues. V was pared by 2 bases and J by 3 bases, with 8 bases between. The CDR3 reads CASSFTNDYGYTF. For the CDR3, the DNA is TGCGCCAGCAGCTTTACGAATGACTATGGCTACACCTTC.

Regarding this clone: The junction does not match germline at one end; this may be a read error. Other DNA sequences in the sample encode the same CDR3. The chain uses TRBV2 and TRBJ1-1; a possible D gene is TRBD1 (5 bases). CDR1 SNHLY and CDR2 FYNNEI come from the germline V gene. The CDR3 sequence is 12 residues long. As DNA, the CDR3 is TGCGCCAGCAGCCGCAGGGACACTGAAGCTTTCTTT. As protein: CASSRRDTEAFF.

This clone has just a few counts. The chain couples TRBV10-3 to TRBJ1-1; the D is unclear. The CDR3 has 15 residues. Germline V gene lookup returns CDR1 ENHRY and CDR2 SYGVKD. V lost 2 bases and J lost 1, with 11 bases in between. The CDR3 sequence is CAISERPVGNTEAFF. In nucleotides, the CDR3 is TGTGCCATCAGTGAGCGGCCGGTAGGGAACACTGAAGCTTTCTTT.